This T cell receptor (beta chain) is from a study of cytomegalovirus exposure and HLA in healthy donors. The PCR contained 60 Vbeta and 13 Jbeta primers. Data came from immunoSEQ multiplex PCR; TCRdb stores just in-frame clones and leaves some out. The table records some 110,000 clones, over 75% of them present only once. The CDR3 consists of 13 residues. Germline V lookup: CDR1 GTSNPN, CDR2 SVGIG (reference sequence). Sequenced sample: PBMCs. The V call is TRBV30, the J call TRBJ2-5; 7 nucleotides match TRBD1. Judging by the DNA end, TRBJ2-7 fits better; the J call may be wrong. The TCR originated in a woman under 30 in good health and CMV-seropositive. CDR3 DNA: TGTGCCTGGACCGGGACAGCACCCTACGAGCAGTACTTC. This translates into CAWTGTAPYEQYF.